This T cell receptor beta chain stems from a study of blood T cell repertoires in COVID-19. Overall study context: Samples of COVID-19 (acute and convalescent) were obtained from the United States, Italy and Spain. T cells, B-cell-depleted T cells, or PBMCs supplied cDNA or gDNA.

Original processing notes: For nucleated cells, counts were estimated from reference gene primer amplification. Assay: immunoSEQ multiplex PCR; the TCRdb copy retains only in-frame clones and omits some. V and J calls and clone size come straight from that table; D and trimming were deduced from the DNA. The data show 200,000 or so clones, about nine tenths seen once. Germline CDR1 is SGHTA and CDR2 is FQGNSA. The CDR3 is made up of 14 amino acids. With 5 bases clipped from V and 6 bases from J, the junction kept 5 bases outside the gene matches. This rearrangement joins TRBV7-2 to TRBJ1-5, with 9 bases lining up with TRBD1. The sequenced material came from peripheral blood. The sequence derives from a man aged 50-60 years with acute or convalescent COVID-19. The CDR3 loop is CASSGTGWSQPQHF. The CDR3 bases are TGTGCCAGCAGCGGGACAGGGTGGAGTCAGCCCCAGCATTTT.